This TCR beta chain appears in the sequencing data of a study of CD8+ T cells in alopecia areata. Overall study context: In an open-label trial, patients got 5 to 10 mg tofacitinib twice daily.

The J segment lost 4 bases and the V segment lost 5 bases, leaving 10 bases of the junction unmatched. Germline assignment: CDR1 MGHDK and CDR2 SYGVNS. The CDR3 consists of 15 residues. After isolation, RNA underwent reverse transcription to generate cDNA as the sequencing template. TCRdb's copy holds only in-frame clones and misses some; the assay was immunoSEQ multiplex PCR. The sample yields about 97,000 clones, around 45% seen once. Sorting of CD4+ and CD8+ T cells was performed on PBMCs. Sample: CD4+ T cells sorted from blood. This clonotype was obtained from a human donor with alopecia areata. This chain joins TRBV25-1 and TRBJ2-7, with 8 bases identical to TRBD2. The CDR3 region is CASSRPRAGVYEQYF. The CDR3 DNA sequence: TGTGCCAGCAGTCGACCAAGAGCGGGAGTTTACGAGCAGTACTTC.